The entry below gives a single T cell receptor (beta chain) sequence along with its context. The data derive from a study of cytomegalovirus exposure and HLA in healthy donors. The CDR3 is 16 residues long. CDR1 and CDR2 from the germline V gene are SGHDT and YYEEEE. V lost 3 bases and J 6 bases, leaving 20 bases between the germline ends. The PCR was carried out with 60 Vbeta primers and 13 Jbeta primers. Measured with immunoSEQ multiplex PCR; TCRdb has only the in-frame clones, and not every one. The sample comprises about 90,000 clones, over 60% of which are singletons, and about 4.6% rests with the top ten.

The V and J genes are TRBV5-6 and TRBJ2-3, with D maybe TRBD2 (6 bases). The material sequenced was PBMCs. The source is a woman between 35 and 50 years old in good health and CMV-seropositive. The CDR3 is CASSWSASWEDDTQYF. As DNA, the CDR3 is TGTGCCAGCAGCTGGTCGGCTAGCTGGGAGGACGATACGCAGTATTTT.